What follows are 17 T cell receptor beta chains derived from one specimen sequenced in a study of blood T cell repertoires in COVID-19. Here immunoSEQ multiplex PCR was the method, and the copy in TCRdb shows in-frame clones only, minus some. The sample has roughly 100,000 clones, approximately 80% seen once. Sequences were obtained from peripheral blood. The receptors originated from a woman aged 55-69 years with acute or convalescent COVID-19.

The chain is built from TRBV18 and TRBJ2-3; TRBD2 aligns across 15 bases. Germline CDR1 is KGHSH and CDR2 is LQKENI. V lost 2 bases to trimming and J lost 7 bases; unmatched junction nucleotides: 16. This CDR3 spans 20 amino acids. The CDR3 loop is CASSPIGLAGGPLITNTQYF. CDR3 nucleotide sequence: TGTGCCAGCTCACCAATCGGACTAGCGGGAGGGCCCCTTATCACGAATACGCAGTATTTT.

The J gene is TRBJ2-7, the V gene TRBV6-1; a weak D match, TRBD1 (5 bases). Between the trimmed V and J ends, which lost 5 bases and 2 bases, there was a span of 16 bases. The CDR3 has 15 amino acids. Germline CDR1 MNHNS, CDR2 SASEGT. CDR3 coding DNA: TGTGCCAGCAGTACTACAGGCGGTAAGACCTACGAGCAGTACTTC. As protein: CASSTTGGKTYEQYF.

The rearrangement joins TRBV19 to TRBJ2-3; perhaps TRBD1 as D (5 bases). Looked up from germline, CDR1 is LNHDA and CDR2 is SQIVND (reference sequence). This CDR3 region has 14 residues. V was trimmed by 3 bases and J by 6 bases, leaving 13 bases between them. The CDR3 is CASSIKTTEDTQYF. Written as DNA, the CDR3 is TGTGCCAGTAGTATCAAAACGACAGAGGATACGCAGTATTTT.

The rearrangement links TRBV7-3 to TRBJ2-1; the match to TRBD2 covers 9 bases. The CDR3 covers 15 residues. CDR1 is SGHTA and CDR2 is FQGTGA in the germline V gene. After removal of 1 base from V and 4 bases from J, the junction contained 2 bases not matched to a gene. The CDR3 sequence: CASSLRLAGYNEQFF. CDR3 sequence (DNA): TGTGCCAGCAGCTTAAGGCTAGCGGGGTACAATGAGCAGTTCTTC.

The rearrangement uses TRBV5-1 and TRBJ2-1, with D possibly being TRBD1 (6 bases). The germline gives CDR1 SGHRS, CDR2 YFSETQ. The CDR3 contains 14 residues. V lost 3 bases and J 8 bases, leaving 15 bases between the germline ends. This CDR3 reads CASSYGTIGDEQFF. DNA for the CDR3: TGCGCCAGCAGCTACGGGACAATTGGCGATGAGCAGTTCTTC.

The V gene is TRBV9, the J gene TRBJ1-2, with 7 bases fitting TRBD1. Trimming took 3 bases from V and 3 from J; bases not matched to a gene: 5. The germline V gene encodes CDR1 SGDLS and CDR2 YYNGEE. The CDR3 contains 14 residues. The DNA for the CDR3 is TGTGCCAGCAGCGCGCACAGGGGTGACTATGGCTACACCTTC. Encoded protein: CASSAHRGDYGYTF.

This sequence joins TRBV28 and TRBJ2-7; TRBD2 aligns across 9 bases. With V trimmed by 5 bases and J by 2 bases, 10 bases remained unmatched. The length of the CDR3 is 16 residues. The V gene's germline CDR1 is MDHEN and CDR2 SYDVKM. The CDR3 coding sequence is TGTGCCAGCAGTCCCCCGCGGGGCGGGGGGGCCTACGAGCAGTACTTC. Its protein product is CASSPPRGGGAYEQYF.

V gene TRBV6-5 combines with J gene TRBJ2-5; 10 bases match TRBD1. The CDR3 is 14 amino acids. V was pared by 5 bases and J by 7 bases, with 7 bases of the junction left unmatched. Germline V gene sequence: CDR1 MNHEY, CDR2 SVGAGI. The CDR3 spells CASSRDRGIMTQYF. In DNA form, the CDR3 reads TGTGCCAGCAGTAGGGACAGGGGTATCATGACCCAGTACTTC.

This clone came up a few times. The chain uses TRBV28 and TRBJ1-1; the D is unclear. The CDR3 has 14 residues. Germline V gene data show CDR1 as MDHEN and CDR2 as SYDVKM. The V and J ends lost 8 bases and 3 bases respectively, with 16 bases between them. This CDR3 is CASYGPGGYTEAFF. The CDR3 region has the DNA TGTGCCAGCTACGGACCCGGAGGATACACTGAAGCTTTCTTT.

The CDR3, as DNA: TGCGCCAGCAGCTTGGACCTAGCGGGAGAATACAATGAGCAGTTCTTC. Its translation is CASSLDLAGEYNEQFF. V is TRBV5-1 and J is TRBJ2-1; 10 bases fit TRBD2. Trimming at V came to 0 bases and at J to 4 bases, leaving 4 bases not matched to a gene. The CDR3 sequence is 16 residues long. Germline CDR1 and CDR2: SGHRS and YFSETQ.

The J gene is TRBJ2-7, the V gene TRBV3-1 (or the pseudogene TRBV3-2); TRBD2 matches at 14 bases. CDR1 LGHDT and CDR2 YNNKEL come from the germline V gene (reference sequence). The CDR3 consists of 16 residues. Trimming at V came to 0 bases and at J to 8 bases, leaving 6 bases not matched to a gene. The CDR3 spells CASSQDIGLAGGQQYF. CDR3 DNA: TGTGCCAGCAGCCAAGATATAGGACTAGCGGGAGGTCAGCAGTACTTC.

J is TRBJ2-1 and V is TRBV10-1; TRBD2 matches 11 bases. Germline values: CDR1 WNHNN, CDR2 SYGVQD (reference sequence). The length of the CDR3 is 16 residues. V shed 5 bases, J shed 4 bases, and the junction held 7 bases outside the gene matches. In nucleotides, the CDR3 is TGCGCCAGCAGTAGAGGGACTAGCGGCGGTTACAATGAGCAGTTCTTC. This sequence encodes CASSRGTSGGYNEQFF.

This chain links TRBV5-1 with TRBJ1-1, with 7 bases fitting TRBD1. This CDR3 is built from 13 residues. CDR1 and CDR2 (germline): SGHRS, YFSETQ. The ends lost 2 bases at V and 3 bases at J; junction bases unmatched: 1. The DNA of the CDR3 is TGCGCCAGCAGCTTCCAGGGGGACACTGAAGCTTTCTTT. Amino acid sequence: CASSFQGDTEAFF. The variable domain in full, completed from reference TRBV5-1 and TRBJ1-1, reads KAGVTQTPRYLIKTRGQQVTLSCSPISGHRSVSWYQQTPGQGLQFLFEYFSETQRNKGNFPGRFSGRQFSNSRSEMNVSTLELGDSALYLCASSFQGDTEAFFGQGTRLTVV.

This rearrangement joins TRBV10-3 to TRBJ2-3; 7 bases fit TRBD1. CDR3 size: 14 residues. CDR1 and CDR2 (germline): ENHRY, SYGVKD. V was clipped by 5 bases and J by 2 bases; unmatched bases: 4. This CDR3 is CAISTGQNTDTQYF. The CDR3 DNA is TGTGCCATCAGTACGGGACAGAACACAGATACGCAGTATTTT.

CDR3 DNA: TGTGCCAGCAGGTCCGTGGGGATTGGGGAGAACTATGGCTACACCTTC. Its translation is CASRSVGIGENYGYTF. J is TRBJ1-2 and V is TRBV11-2; D unclear. Looked up from germline, CDR1 is SGHAT and CDR2 is FQNNGV. Trimming shortened V by 6 bases and J by 2 bases, and 19 bases separated the two germline ends. The CDR3 is 16 amino acids.

The V call is TRBV5-5, the J call TRBJ1-1; 9 bases match TRBD1. Per germline, CDR1 SGHKS and CDR2 YYEKEE (reference sequence). The CDR3 sequence is 15 residues long. Unmatched junction bases numbered 2, after V lost 2 bases and J lost 0 bases. In nucleotides, the CDR3 is TGTGCCAGCAGCTTAGGGACAGGGCTGAACACTGAAGCTTTCTTT. Its protein product is CASSLGTGLNTEAFF.

This clone was counted once. The chain links TRBV5-4 to TRBJ1-2; TRBD1 agrees at 7 bases. The CDR3 sequence is 17 residues long. Germline V CDR1 and CDR2: SGHNT, YYREEE (reference sequence). The junction had 13 bases not matched to a gene; V was cut back by 1 base and J by 4 bases. The CDR3 DNA is TGTGCCAGCAGCTTGACCTCCGGGACAGTTGACAGCTATGGCTACACCTTC. It specifies CASSLTSGTVDSYGYTF.